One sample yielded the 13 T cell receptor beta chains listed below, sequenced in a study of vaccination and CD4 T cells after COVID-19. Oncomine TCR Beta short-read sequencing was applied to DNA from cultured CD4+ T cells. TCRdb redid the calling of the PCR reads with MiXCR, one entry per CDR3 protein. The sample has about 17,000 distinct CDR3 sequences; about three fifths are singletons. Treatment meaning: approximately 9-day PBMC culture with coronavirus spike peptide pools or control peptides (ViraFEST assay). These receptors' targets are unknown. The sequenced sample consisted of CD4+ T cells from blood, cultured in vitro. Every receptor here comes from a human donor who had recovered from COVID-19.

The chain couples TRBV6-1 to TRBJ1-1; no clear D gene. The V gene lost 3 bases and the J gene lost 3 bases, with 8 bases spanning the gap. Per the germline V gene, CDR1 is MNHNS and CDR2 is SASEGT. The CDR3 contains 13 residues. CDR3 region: CASSDTTDTEAFF. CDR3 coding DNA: TGTGCCAGCAGTGACACCACGGACACTGAAGCTTTCTTT.

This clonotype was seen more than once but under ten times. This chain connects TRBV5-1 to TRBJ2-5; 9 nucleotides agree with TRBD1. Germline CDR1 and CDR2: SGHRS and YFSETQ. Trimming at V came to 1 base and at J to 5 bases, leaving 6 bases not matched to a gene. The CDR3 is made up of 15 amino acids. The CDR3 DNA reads TGCGCCAGCAGCTTGTCGGGACAGGGCCGGGAGACCCAGTACTTC. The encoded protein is CASSLSGQGRETQYF.

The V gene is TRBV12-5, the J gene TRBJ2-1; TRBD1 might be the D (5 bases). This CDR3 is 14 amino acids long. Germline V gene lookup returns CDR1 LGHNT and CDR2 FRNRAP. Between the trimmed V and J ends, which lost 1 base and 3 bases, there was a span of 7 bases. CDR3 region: CASGLGDSYNEQFF. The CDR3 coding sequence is TGTGCTAGTGGTTTGGGTGACAGCTACAATGAGCAGTTCTTC.

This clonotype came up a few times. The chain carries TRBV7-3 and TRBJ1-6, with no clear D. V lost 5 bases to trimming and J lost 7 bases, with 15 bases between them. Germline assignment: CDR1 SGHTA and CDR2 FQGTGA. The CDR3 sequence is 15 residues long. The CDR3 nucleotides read TGTGCCAGCAGCGTTTCCGGGAGATCGAATTCACCCCTCCACTTT. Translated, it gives CASSVSGRSNSPLHF.

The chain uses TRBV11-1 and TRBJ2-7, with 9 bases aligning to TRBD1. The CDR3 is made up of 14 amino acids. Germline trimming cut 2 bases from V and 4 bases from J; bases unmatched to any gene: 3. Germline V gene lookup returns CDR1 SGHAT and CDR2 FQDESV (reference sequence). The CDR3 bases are TGTGCCAGCAGCTTATCGGGACAGGGTTACGAGCAGTACTTC. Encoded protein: CASSLSGQGYEQYF.

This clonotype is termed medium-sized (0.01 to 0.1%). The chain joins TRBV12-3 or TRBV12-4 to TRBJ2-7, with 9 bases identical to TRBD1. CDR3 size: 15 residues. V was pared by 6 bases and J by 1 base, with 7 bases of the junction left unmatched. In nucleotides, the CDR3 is TGTGCCAGCAGCCGACGACAGGGGGTTTCCTACGAGCAGTACTTC. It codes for CASSRRQGVSYEQYF.

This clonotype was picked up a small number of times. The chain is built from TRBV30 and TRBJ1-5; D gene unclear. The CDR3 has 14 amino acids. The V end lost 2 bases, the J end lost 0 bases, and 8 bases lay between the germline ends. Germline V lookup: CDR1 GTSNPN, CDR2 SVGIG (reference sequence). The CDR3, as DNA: TGTGCCTGGAGTAAGGGCCTTAGCAATCAGCCCCAGCATTTT. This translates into CAWSKGLSNQPQHF.

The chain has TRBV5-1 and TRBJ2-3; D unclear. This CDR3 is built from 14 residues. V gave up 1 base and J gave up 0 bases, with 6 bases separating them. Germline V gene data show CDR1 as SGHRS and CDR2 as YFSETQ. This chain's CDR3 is CASSLQKSTDTQYF. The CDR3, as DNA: TGCGCCAGCAGCTTGCAAAAGAGCACAGATACGCAGTATTTT.

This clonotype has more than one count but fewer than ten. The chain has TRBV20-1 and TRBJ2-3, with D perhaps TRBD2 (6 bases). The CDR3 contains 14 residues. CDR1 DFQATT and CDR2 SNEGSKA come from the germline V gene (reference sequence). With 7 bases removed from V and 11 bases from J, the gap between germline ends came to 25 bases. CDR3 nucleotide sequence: TGCAGTGGGGGGACTTCTGCGCTGAGTACGCGGCAGTATTTT. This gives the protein CSGGTSALSTRQYF.

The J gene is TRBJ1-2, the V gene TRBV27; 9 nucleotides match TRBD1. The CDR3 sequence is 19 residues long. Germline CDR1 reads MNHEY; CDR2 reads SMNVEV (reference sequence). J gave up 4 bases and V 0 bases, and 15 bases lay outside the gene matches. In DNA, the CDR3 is TGTGCCAGCAGTTTATCGAAACAGGGGGCTCACCGTTATGCCTATGGCTACACCTTC. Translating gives CASSLSKQGAHRYAYGYTF.

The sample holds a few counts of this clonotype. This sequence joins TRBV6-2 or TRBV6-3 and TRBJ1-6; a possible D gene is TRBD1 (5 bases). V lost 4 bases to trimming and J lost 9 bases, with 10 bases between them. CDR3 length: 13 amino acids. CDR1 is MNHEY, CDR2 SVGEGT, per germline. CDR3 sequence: CASSSTGASPLHF. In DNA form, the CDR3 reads TGTGCCAGCAGTTCGACCGGGGCTTCACCCCTCCACTTT.

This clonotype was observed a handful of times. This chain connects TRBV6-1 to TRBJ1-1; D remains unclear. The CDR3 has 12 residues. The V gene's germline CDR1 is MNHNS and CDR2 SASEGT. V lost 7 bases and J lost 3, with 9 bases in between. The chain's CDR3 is CASTPEDTEAFF. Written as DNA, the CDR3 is TGTGCCAGCACCCCGGAGGACACTGAAGCTTTCTTT.

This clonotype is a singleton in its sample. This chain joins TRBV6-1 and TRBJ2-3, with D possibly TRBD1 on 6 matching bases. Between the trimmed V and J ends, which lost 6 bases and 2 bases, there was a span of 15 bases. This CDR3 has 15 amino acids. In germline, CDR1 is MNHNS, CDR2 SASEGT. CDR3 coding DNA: TGTGCCAGCAGCCGGGACGAGGGGGACACAGATACGCAGTATTTT. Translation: CASSRDEGDTDTQYF.